Listed below are T cell receptor beta chains from one sample, sequenced in a study of blood T cell repertoires in COVID-19. Clones were read by immunoSEQ multiplex PCR, and TCRdb kept only the in-frame ones, dropping some. This sample yields a few hundred thousand clones, of which approximately 87% are seen a single time; 7.5% to 9% belongs to the top ten. The specimen was peripheral blood. Every receptor here comes from a human donor in a cohort sampled during active COVID-19. Both conserved end residues are part of each CDR3. A D gene is named only where the DNA matches it firmly. Part of the rows lack a size; the others show once, few, many or a class for expanded clones.

CDR3nt,CDR3aa,j_gene,abundance,v_gene,d_gene
TGTGCCAGCAGCTTAGGTTCGAGGGGGCAAGGCGGGGAGCTGTTTTTT,CASSLGSRGQGGELFF,TRBJ2-2,-,TRBV7-3,TRBD1
TGTGCCAGCAGTGTCACTCCGAGGACAGATACGCAGTATTTT,CASSVTPRTDTQYF,TRBJ2-3,-,TRBV2,-
TGTGCCAGTAGCCCTTATGGGACAGTCTGGGAGACCCAGTACTTC,CASSPYGTVWETQYF,TRBJ2-5,-,TRBV19,TRBD1
TGTGCCAGCTCACAACTGGGGGCTGGCACTGAAGCTTTCTTT,CASSQLGAGTEAFF,TRBJ1-1,-,TRBV18,-
TGTGCCAGCAGTGGACACGATCAAGATACGCAGTATTTT,CASSGHDQDTQYF,TRBJ2-3,-,TRBV6-2/TRBV6-3,-
TGTGCCAGCAGGGAAACAGGGGGCTATGGCTACACCTTC,CASRETGGYGYTF,TRBJ1-2,-,TRBV7-2,TRBD1
TGTGCCAGCAGCCAAGCCGGGGGTTATGGAAACACCATATATTTT,CASSQAGGYGNTIYF,TRBJ1-3,-,TRBV3-1/TRBV3-2,-
TGCGCCAGCAGTGGACTAGCGGGCACAGATACGCAGTATTTT,CASSGLAGTDTQYF,TRBJ2-3,-,TRBV10-1,TRBD2
TGCAGCGTTGACAGTCCCTATGGCTACACCTTC,CSVDSPYGYTF,TRBJ1-2,-,TRBV29-1,-
TGTGCCAGCAGCTTAGCGGGACAGGGGGCTGGCTACACCTTC,CASSLAGQGAGYTF,TRBJ1-2,few,TRBV11-2,TRBD1
TGTGCCAGCAGCGTCGGGACAACGAATGAGCAGTTCTTC,CASSVGTTNEQFF,TRBJ2-1,-,TRBV5-5,-
TGTGCCAGCAGCTCAACGGTGACTAGCGGGGGATACTATACGCAGTATTTT,CASSSTVTSGGYYTQYF,TRBJ2-3,-,TRBV11-2,TRBD2
TGCGCCAGCAGCTTGGACGGACAGACGTACGAGCAGTACTTC,CASSLDGQTYEQYF,TRBJ2-7,-,TRBV5-1,-
TGTGCCAGCAGCTTAAATCCGGGGGGTTTTGGAAACACCATATATTTT,CASSLNPGGFGNTIYF,TRBJ1-3,-,TRBV7-2,-
TGTGCCAGCAGCGTGATCGACCTCGGGTCACCCCTCCACTTT,CASSVIDLGSPLHF,TRBJ1-6,-,TRBV5-5,-
TGTGCTAGCAGCTTAGGAGGGGCGGGGCAAGAGACCCAGTACTTC,CASSLGGAGQETQYF,TRBJ2-5,-,TRBV7-7,-
TGTGCCAGCAGCACTAGTATGAACACTGAAGCTTTCTTT,CASSTSMNTEAFF,TRBJ1-1,-,TRBV7-8,-
TGTGCCAGCAGGATGACGGAGAGCACAGATACGCAGTATTTT,CASRMTESTDTQYF,TRBJ2-3,-,TRBV9,-
TGTGCCAGTGGGTTGGGGGGGGACTCTGGAAACACCATATATTTT,CASGLGGDSGNTIYF,TRBJ1-3,-,TRBV6-5,-
TGTGCCAGCAGCGTGAGGATGGGCGGGATAGAGACCCAGTACTTC,CASSVRMGGIETQYF,TRBJ2-5,-,TRBV9,-
TGTGCCAGCAGTGAACAGGGGGGGCAAGAGACCCAGTACTTC,CASSEQGGQETQYF,TRBJ2-5,once,TRBV28,-
TGTGCCAGTAGTATTGGGACAGCGTCTAACACTGAAGCTTTCTTT,CASSIGTASNTEAFF,TRBJ1-1,-,TRBV19,TRBD1
TGCAGCGTTGTGGGGGGAGCAGGTAGGAGCTCCTACGAGCAGTACTTC,CSVVGGAGRSSYEQYF,TRBJ2-7,-,TRBV29-1,-
TGTGCCAGCAGTTTATTGGGCGGGGGGGGGCCCGGTCAGCCCCAGCATTTT,CASSLLGGGGPGQPQHF,TRBJ1-5,-,TRBV27,-
TGTGCCAGCAGTGGTACAGGGGGAGGGGAGACCCAGTACTTC,CASSGTGGGETQYF,TRBJ2-5,-,TRBV6-2/TRBV6-3,-
TGCGCCAGCAGCACCTCCGGGACAGGGGACGAAAAACTGTTTTTT,CASSTSGTGDEKLFF,TRBJ1-4,few,TRBV5-1,TRBD1
TGTGCCAGCAGTAGTAGCGGGGTCTCCTACGAGCAGTACTTC,CASSSSGVSYEQYF,TRBJ2-7,-,TRBV2,TRBD2
TGCGCCAGCAGCACCCCTGCGGGACAGAGCACAGATACGCAGTATTTT,CASSTPAGQSTDTQYF,TRBJ2-3,once,TRBV5-1,-
TGTGCCAGCAGCCCGAGACAGGGGGTAGGCACTGAAGCTTTCTTT,CASSPRQGVGTEAFF,TRBJ1-1,-,TRBV5-4,TRBD1
TGTGCCAGCATTACCCCTAGCGGGAGAGGTGAGCAGTACTTC,CASITPSGRGEQYF,TRBJ2-7,-,TRBV28,TRBD2
TGTGCCATCAGTGATCACCAGACAGTCACTGAAGCTTTCTTT,CAISDHQTVTEAFF,TRBJ1-1,-,TRBV10-3,-
TGTGCCAGCAGCTCCATCAGCGGCCCCTCCTACAATGAGCAGTTCTTC,CASSSISGPSYNEQFF,TRBJ2-1,few,TRBV5-4,-
TGTGCCAGCAACCTTGGTGGGGGGGGCCACGAGCAGTACTTC,CASNLGGGGHEQYF,TRBJ2-7,-,TRBV7-8,-
TGTGCCAGTAGTTCAGACACGGGGGGCAATCAGCCCCAGCATTTT,CASSSDTGGNQPQHF,TRBJ1-5,few,TRBV19,-
TGTGCCAGCAGCTATACTTCGGGGGTCCCGACCGGGGCCAACGTCCTGACTTTC,CASSYTSGVPTGANVLTF,TRBJ2-6,-,TRBV5-6,-
TGCAGCGTGCCCCTTTCTAGCGTCCCCGGGGAGCTGTTTTTT,CSVPLSSVPGELFF,TRBJ2-2,-,TRBV29-1,-
TGTGCCAGCAGTTTAGGACTAGCGGTTTTCTACGAGCAGTACTTC,CASSLGLAVFYEQYF,TRBJ2-7,-,TRBV27,TRBD2
TGTGCCAGTAGTATGTCGAGTGCAACTAATGAAAAACTGTTTTTT,CASSMSSATNEKLFF,TRBJ1-4,-,TRBV19,-
TGTGCCAGCAGCTTCCCGACAGGGGGGTATGAAAAACTGTTTTTT,CASSFPTGGYEKLFF,TRBJ1-4,once,TRBV5-5,TRBD1
TGTGCCAGCTCATCTGGACTAGCGGACGCGGGAGATACGCAGTATTTT,CASSSGLADAGDTQYF,TRBJ2-3,-,TRBV18,TRBD2
TGTGCCATCAGTGATATGGCAGCGAACGGCTACACCTTC,CAISDMAANGYTF,TRBJ1-2,-,TRBV10-3,-
TGTGCCAGCAGTTACGAGGGAACTTACGGAAACACCATATATTTT,CASSYEGTYGNTIYF,TRBJ1-3,-,TRBV6-5,-